This entry features one TCR beta chain sequence. Antigen unknown. Between the trimmed V and J ends, which lost 2 bases and 4 bases, there was a span of 13 bases. Germline lookup yields CDR1 MNHEY and CDR2 SVGAGI. The CDR3 totals 15 residues. This sample stems from a study of cytomegalovirus exposure and HLA in healthy donors. The study, taken as a whole, reports: More clonal expansion characterized HLA-associated TCR beta chains than equally common others in a later analysis. Most of the CMV-associated TCR beta chains (in a later analysis) appeared to be HLA-restricted.

It was with 60 Vbeta and 13 Jbeta primers that the PCR ran. Some clones are missing from TCRdb's copy, which holds only in-frame ones; the method was immunoSEQ multiplex PCR. Here the sample spans fewer than 300,000 clones, about 80% being singletons. The sample taken for sequencing was PBMCs. This chain uses TRBV6-5 with TRBJ2-3; D might be TRBD2 (6 bases). The sequence was collected from a girl aged 2 to 9 in good health and CMV-seronegative. The CDR3 loop is CASSYARGGADTQYF. The CDR3, as DNA: TGTGCCAGCAGTTACGCGAGGGGAGGCGCAGATACGCAGTATTTT.